These T cell receptor beta chains were read from a single sample in a study of shared clonotypes between healthy human individuals. Repertoires were generated with immunoSEQ multiplex PCR, while TCRdb's copy carries only in-frame clones and drops some. The sample comprises more than 850,000 clones, 75% to 80% of which are singletons, and about 0.52% rests with the top ten. Sequences were obtained from memory CD4+ T cells from PBMCs. These TCRs come from a man younger than 35 in good health. Some clones in this sample may be carry-over from other donors' samples. Both conserved end residues are part of each CDR3. D genes are given only for firm matches. Rows may omit the clone size; those that give it use once, few, many or a size class.

v_gene	d_gene	abundance	j_gene	CDR3aa	CDR3nt
TRBV5-1	NA	few	TRBJ1-4	CASTRVPGSNEKLFF	TGCGCCAGCACGCGGGTGCCAGGGTCTAATGAAAAACTGTTTTTT
TRBV27	NA	NA	TRBJ2-7	CASRGRNSYEQYF	TGTGCCAGCCGGGGCAGAAACTCTTACGAGCAGTACTTC
TRBV7-3	TRBD1	NA	TRBJ2-5	CASGRGTGGSETQYF	TGTGCCAGCGGGAGAGGGACAGGAGGGTCAGAGACCCAGTACTTC
TRBV6-1	TRBD2	NA	TRBJ2-5	CASSEIAGGETQYF	TGTGCCAGCAGTGAAATAGCGGGGGGAGAGACCCAGTACTTC
TRBV27	NA	NA	TRBJ1-1	CASSLRPNTEAFF	TGTGCCAGCAGCCTCAGACCGAACACTGAAGCTTTCTTT
TRBV19	TRBD1	NA	TRBJ1-5	CASSTRTGRRNQPQHF	TGTGCCAGTAGTACAAGGACAGGGAGGAGAAATCAGCCCCAGCATTTT
TRBV7-6	NA	once	TRBJ2-5	CASSLSHLVTQYF	TGTGCCAGCAGCTTATCTCACCTTGTGACCCAGTACTTC
TRBV7-3	NA	NA	TRBJ2-5	CASSLTPAQETQYF	TGTGCCAGCAGCTTAACCCCCGCCCAAGAGACCCAGTACTTC
TRBV4-2	TRBD2	NA	TRBJ2-7	CASSLHATSGSPEQYF	TGTGCCAGCAGCCTTCACGCGACTAGCGGGAGCCCCGAGCAGTACTTC
TRBV29-1	NA	NA	TRBJ2-2	CSVETGKGTGELFF	TGCAGCGTTGAAACAGGGAAGGGAACCGGGGAGCTGTTTTTT
TRBV6-4	NA	NA	TRBJ2-3	CASSAQENTDTQYF	TGTGCCAGCAGTGCGCAGGAGAACACAGATACGCAGTATTTT
TRBV7-2	TRBD2	few	TRBJ2-5	CASSSYGGLAGVLGETQYF	TGTGCCAGCAGCTCTTACGGGGGGCTAGCGGGAGTCCTTGGAGAGACCCAGTACTTC
TRBV6-5	NA	NA	TRBJ1-5	CASSSSFYQPQHF	TGTGCCAGCAGCTCATCGTTTTATCAGCCCCAGCATTTT
TRBV7-9	NA	NA	TRBJ1-6	CASSQDTSSYNSPLHF	TGTGCCAGCAGCCAGGACACGAGCTCCTATAATTCACCCCTCCACTTT
TRBV7-9	TRBD2	few	TRBJ2-7	CASSLAGTSRPEQYF	TGTGCCAGCAGCCTAGCGGGAACCTCGAGACCCGAGCAGTACTTC
TRBV7-8	NA	NA	TRBJ2-7	CASSLFQSEQYF	TGTGCCAGCAGCTTATTCCAATCCGAGCAGTACTTC
TRBV29-1	NA	NA	TRBJ2-7	CSVGGVGGYEQYF	TGCAGCGTCGGTGGTGTGGGGGGATACGAGCAGTACTTC
TRBV5-1	NA	few	TRBJ2-1	CASSQSGRNEQFF	TGCGCCAGCAGTCAAAGCGGGCGCAATGAGCAGTTCTTC
TRBV2	TRBD1	few	TRBJ1-4	CASSEEGQGSEKLFF	TGTGCCAGCAGTGAAGAGGGACAGGGGAGTGAAAAACTGTTTTTT
TRBV5-1	NA	NA	TRBJ2-1	CASSLNAPSLNEQFF	TGCGCCAGCAGCTTGAACGCCCCCAGCCTCAATGAGCAGTTCTTC
TRBV7-9	NA	NA	TRBJ2-2	CASRPGRTFNTGELFF	TGTGCCAGCAGGCCCGGCCGGACCTTTAACACCGGGGAGCTGTTTTTT
TRBV18	TRBD1	NA	TRBJ1-2	CASSHKDRANYGYTF	TGTGCCAGCTCACACAAGGACAGGGCTAACTATGGCTACACCTTC
TRBV5-1	TRBD1	NA	TRBJ1-2	CASSTGQVYGYTF	TGCGCCAGCAGCACGGGACAGGTCTATGGCTACACCTTC
TRBV4-1	NA	NA	TRBJ1-2	CASSQDLLPGGSYGYTF	TGCGCCAGCAGCCAAGATCTCCTCCCGGGGGGTTCGTATGGCTACACCTTC
TRBV6-5	NA	NA	TRBJ2-5	CASRPGGGRETQYF	TGTGCCAGCAGGCCCGGCGGGGGCCGGGAGACCCAGTACTTC
TRBV14	NA	NA	TRBJ2-7	CASSQMAGIHEQYF	TGTGCCAGCAGCCAAATGGCAGGGATTCACGAGCAGTACTTC
TRBV28	NA	NA	TRBJ1-2	CASSLAGGGTSDTF	TGTGCCAGCAGTTTAGCCGGTGGGGGAACGAGTGACACCTTC
TRBV18	TRBD2	few	TRBJ2-1	CASSPKQGTSGTSYNEQFF	TGTGCCAGCTCACCTAAACAGGGGACTAGCGGGACCTCCTACAATGAGCAGTTCTTC
TRBV25-1	NA	NA	TRBJ1-1	CASSLGGEDEAFF	TGTGCCAGCAGTCTCGGGGGGGAGGATGAAGCTTTCTTT
TRBV28	TRBD1	NA	TRBJ1-5	CASIPPGQYSYSNQPQHF	TGTGCCAGCATCCCCCCGGGACAGTACTCTTATAGCAATCAGCCCCAGCATTTT
TRBV10-3	NA	NA	TRBJ1-6	CAIRDSSYNSPLHF	TGTGCCATCAGAGATAGCTCCTATAATTCACCCCTCCACTTT
TRBV30	TRBD2	NA	TRBJ2-1	CAWSRGLAGDNEQFF	TGTGCCTGGAGTAGGGGACTAGCGGGGGACAATGAGCAGTTCTTC
TRBV5-4	NA	NA	TRBJ2-3	CASSFSGSTDTQYF	TGTGCCAGCAGCTTTAGCGGAAGCACAGATACGCAGTATTTT
TRBV6-5	NA	NA	TRBJ2-1	CASSYSGAGPFNEQFF	TGTGCCAGCAGTTACTCAGGGGCGGGACCGTTCAATGAGCAGTTCTTC
TRBV7-8	NA	NA	TRBJ2-2	CASSRDRGWGELFF	TGTGCCAGCAGCCGGGACCGTGGATGGGGGGAGCTGTTTTTT
TRBV21-1	NA	NA	TRBJ1-5	CASSQFRGGQPQHF	TGTGCCAGCAGCCAGTTTAGGGGGGGACAGCCCCAGCATTTT
TRBV9	NA	once	TRBJ2-2	CASSASHGNTGELFF	TGTGCCAGCAGCGCCTCCCACGGTAACACCGGGGAGCTGTTTTTT
TRBV11-2	NA	few	TRBJ1-5	CASSLVGSHQPQHF	TGTGCCAGCAGCTTAGTGGGTAGTCATCAGCCCCAGCATTTT
TRBV5-1	TRBD2	NA	TRBJ2-1	CASSLARTSGYNEQFF	TGCGCCAGCAGCTTGGCGCGGACTAGCGGTTACAATGAGCAGTTCTTC
TRBV6-6	NA	NA	TRBJ2-7	CASSYSGQRVSYEQYF	TGTGCCAGCAGTTACTCTGGACAACGGGTCTCCTACGAGCAGTACTTC
TRBV21-1	NA	NA	TRBJ1-2	CASSTGAYYGYTF	TGTGCCAGCAGCACCGGGGCCTACTATGGCTACACCTTC